This record looks at one T cell receptor beta chain sequence and its context. The junction had 10 bases not matched to a gene; V was cut back by 5 bases and J by 4 bases. The CDR3 loop spans 15 amino acids. Germline V gives CDR1 MNHEY, CDR2 SVGEGT. The sample originates from a study of T cell repertoires in cytomegalovirus infection. TCRdb re-derived calls from the reads in MiXCR, one entry per CDR3 protein. The table lists 250,000 or so distinct CDR3 sequences, 17% of them singletons. The rearrangement uses TRBV6-2 or TRBV6-3 and TRBJ2-7, with 8 positions matching TRBD1. The sample taken for sequencing was CD8+ T cells from PBMCs. The TCR was taken from a human donor in good health (CMV status not recorded). Some clones in this sample may be carry-over from other donors' samples. The CDR3 loop is CASSSRQGRRYEQYF. CDR3 nucleotide sequence: TGTGCCAGCAGTAGCAGACAGGGGAGGCGGTACGAGCAGTACTTC.